This T cell receptor (beta chain) was observed in a study of blood T cell repertoires in COVID-19. On the study more broadly: Acute and convalescent COVID-19 specimens originated in the United States, Italy and Spain. In each case, the material was cDNA or gDNA derived from T cells, B-cell-depleted T cells, or PBMCs.

The ends were cut back, 3 bases at V and 3 bases at J, with 8 bases in the middle. This CDR3 region has 12 residues. Germline values: CDR1 SQVTM, CDR2 ANQGSEA. This clone is a singleton in its sample. TCRdb's copy holds only in-frame clones and misses some; the assay was immunoSEQ multiplex PCR. The sample holds about 440,000 clones; 88% are singletons and the top ten take around an eighth. This receptor was obtained from a woman between 50 and 59 years old with COVID-19, enrolled during active disease. The chain joins TRBV29-1 to TRBJ1-1, with unresolved D. Sequenced: peripheral blood. CDR3 DNA sequence: TGCAGCGTTGACCAGGCCGACACTGAAGCTTTCTTT. Translating it yields CSVDQADTEAFF.